This is a list of T cell receptor beta chains from one sample in a study of T cells in Graves' hyperthyroidism and ophthalmopathy. TCRdb itself ran the multiplex PCR reads through MiXCR, one entry per CDR3 protein. The sample shows about 200,000 distinct CDR3 sequences, about 15% of them seen only once. What was sequenced was blood. The receptor set was obtained from a woman aged 45-65 years with Graves' hyperthyroidism. Each CDR3 is given with its conserved first and last residue. The D gene is left open where the match is weak. Size values are once, few and many counts, or a class for expanded clones, and some rows have none.

D gene	V gene	clone size	J gene	CDR3 DNA	CDR3 protein
TRBD1	TRBV14	NA	TRBJ1-2	TGTGCCAGCAGCCCGAGACGGGGACAGGGGAACTATGGCTACACCTTC	CASSPRRGQGNYGYTF
NA	TRBV30	NA	TRBJ2-1	TGTGCCTGGGGACACCTCATCTCCTACAATGAGCAGTTCTTC	CAWGHLISYNEQFF
NA	TRBV5-1	NA	TRBJ2-2	TGCGCCAGCAGCCGTGTCGGGGTAGCGGCGAACACCGGGGAGCTGTTTTTT	CASSRVGVAANTGELFF
NA	TRBV11-2	many	TRBJ1-1	TGTGCCAGCAGCTTAGACCCGAACACTGAAGCTTTCTTT	CASSLDPNTEAFF
TRBD2	TRBV7-8	NA	TRBJ2-7	TGTGCCAGCGGCGCCCGGCTAGCGGAATACGAGCAGAACTTC	CASGARLAEYEQNF
TRBD2	TRBV20-1	many	TRBJ2-1	TGCAGTGCTAGAGACGGCGGGAGGTTCCTCAATGAGCAGTTCTTC	CSARDGGRFLNEQFF
NA	TRBV10-3	few	TRBJ2-1	TGTGCCATCAGTGAATCCGGGAGTGCCTACAATGAGCAGTTCTTC	CAISESGSAYNEQFF
TRBD2	TRBV3-1	many	TRBJ2-7	TGTGCCAGCAGCCAAGAACCCTGGACTAGCGGGAGTTACGAGCAGTACTTC	CASSQEPWTSGSYEQYF
TRBD1	TRBV12-3/TRBV12-4	many	TRBJ2-5	TGTGCCAGCAGTAAACACCGGGACAGGGTTATCGAGTACTTC	CASSKHRDRVIEYF
NA	TRBV5-1	many	TRBJ1-1	TGCGCCAGCAGCTCGGGCCGGGGGACCACTGAAGCTTTCTTT	CASSSGRGTTEAFF
TRBD1	TRBV24-1	few	TRBJ1-1	TGTGCCACCAGTGATGGACAGGGGGCAGAGACTGAAGCTTTCTTT	CATSDGQGAETEAFF
TRBD1	TRBV12-3/TRBV12-4	many	TRBJ1-1	TGTGCCAGCAGAACCTACAGGGGCGTTAACACTGAAGCTTTCTTT	CASRTYRGVNTEAFF
TRBD2	TRBV7-3	many	TRBJ2-1	TGTGCCAGCATCCCCAGCCGGGCGCGGGCAGTAGCGGGGGCCAATGAGCAGTTCTTC	CASIPSRARAVAGANEQFF
NA	TRBV12-3/TRBV12-4	few	TRBJ1-1	TGTGCCAGCAGTTTAGGGGGAGGGATGCCCCAGAGGGTTTTCTTT	CASSLGGGMPQRVFF
TRBD1	TRBV11-3	many	TRBJ1-1	TGTGCCAGCAGCCCCCGGGACAGAAACACTGAAGCTTTCTTT	CASSPRDRNTEAFF
NA	TRBV28	many	TRBJ2-3	TGTGCCAGCAGTTCGTCCGGGTCGGGCACAGATACGCAGTATTTT	CASSSSGSGTDTQYF
NA	TRBV2	many	TRBJ2-3	TGTGCCAGCAGTATTACTAGATCGGATACGCAGTATTTT	CASSITRSDTQYF
NA	TRBV5-1	many	TRBJ1-1	TGCGCCAGCAGCACCTCCGGGGCGGGGGATACTGAAGCTTTCTTT	CASSTSGAGDTEAFF
NA	TRBV28	NA	TRBJ2-7	TGTGCCAGCAGTTTTACGGGCGCGGGCCCCCTGGGCGAGCAGTACTTC	CASSFTGAGPLGEQYF
NA	TRBV19	few	TRBJ2-2	TGTGCCAGTAGCTCGTGGGAGATCTCGACCGGGGAGCTGTTTTTT	CASSSWEISTGELFF
NA	TRBV19	many	TRBJ2-3	TGTGCCAGTAGTATAGAACTCTACACAGATACGCAGTATTTT	CASSIELYTDTQYF
NA	TRBV2	many	TRBJ2-3	TGTGCCAGCAGTGAAGCAGATACGCAGTATTTT	CASSEADTQYF
TRBD2	TRBV28	many	TRBJ2-7	TGTGCCAGCAGTTTTGGCCTAGCGGGACTCACGACCGTCGGGGAGCAGTACTTC	CASSFGLAGLTTVGEQYF
TRBD1	TRBV18	NA	TRBJ1-6	TGTGCCAGCTCACCTGAACAGGGGGCAGGTTCACCCCTCCACTTT	CASSPEQGAGSPLHF
NA	TRBV18	few	TRBJ2-3	TGTGCCAGCTCACCACCGGCTGGGGGCACAGATACGCAGTATTTT	CASSPPAGGTDTQYF
NA	TRBV2	many	TRBJ2-1	TGTGCCAGCAGTGACGCCTGGCTCGGGACCCCTCGAAGCAATGAGCAGTTCTTC	CASSDAWLGTPRSNEQFF
NA	TRBV19	NA	TRBJ2-4	TGTGCCAGTATGCCAGGGGGAGGGAACATTCAGTACTTC	CASMPGGGNIQYF
TRBD2	TRBV18	once	TRBJ2-2	TGTGCCAGCTCACCTCTAGCGGATCCGAACACCGGGGAGCTGTTTTTT	CASSPLADPNTGELFF
NA	TRBV30	many	TRBJ2-7	TGTGCCTGGAGGGTGGGGTACGAGCAGTACTTC	CAWRVGYEQYF
NA	TRBV7-2	many	TRBJ1-1	TGTGCCAGCAGCTTAGAAAGACAAGAAAAGAACACTGAAGCTTTCTTT	CASSLERQEKNTEAFF
NA	TRBV7-2	NA	TRBJ1-2	TGTGCCAGCAGCTTTAAGACAGTGTCTGGCTACACCTTC	CASSFKTVSGYTF
TRBD2	TRBV5-6	many	TRBJ2-7	TGTGCCAGCAGCCCCACGGTGGGAGGGTTCACCTACGAGCAGTACTTC	CASSPTVGGFTYEQYF
TRBD1	TRBV29-1	few	TRBJ2-1	TGCAGCGTTGAAGGGACAGGGTACGTCGACAATGAGCAGTTCTTC	CSVEGTGYVDNEQFF
NA	TRBV28	NA	TRBJ2-5	TGTGCCAGCAGTTTAGCGGGGGCGGGGGAAGAGACCCAGTACTTC	CASSLAGAGEETQYF
TRBD1	TRBV2	many	TRBJ2-5	TGTGCCAGCAGCCGGACAGGGGGAGAGACCCAGTACTTC	CASSRTGGETQYF
NA	TRBV12-3/TRBV12-4	NA	TRBJ1-2	TGTGCCAGCAGGACCCAGATACGAGGAGGCTATGGCTACACCTTC	CASRTQIRGGYGYTF
NA	TRBV3-1	many	TRBJ1-2	TGTGCCAGCAGCCAATTAGCCTCTACCTATGGCTACACCTTC	CASSQLASTYGYTF
TRBD1	TRBV5-1	NA	TRBJ2-5	TGCGCCAGCAGCTCTTCGGGACAGGCGTACTTC	CASSSSGQAYF
NA	TRBV12-3/TRBV12-4	many	TRBJ1-1	TGTGCCAGTACTACCCAGGGTTTCGGAGCTTTCTTT	CASTTQGFGAFF
NA	TRBV18	few	TRBJ2-5	TGTGCCAGCTCACCACGTGAACTAGAAGAGACCCAGTACTTC	CASSPRELEETQYF
TRBD2	TRBV5-4	NA	TRBJ2-2	TGTGCCAGCAGCTTACGGGAGGGCCGACGACTCACCGGGGAGCTGTTTTTT	CASSLREGRRLTGELFF
NA	TRBV28	many	TRBJ1-5	TGTGCCAGCAGTCCTACAAGGATCTCTGGCAATCAGCCCCAGCATTTT	CASSPTRISGNQPQHF
TRBD1	TRBV7-9	NA	TRBJ1-2	TGTGCCAGCAGCTTACACAGACAGGGCCGCTATGGCTACACCTTC	CASSLHRQGRYGYTF
NA	TRBV29-1	many	TRBJ1-1	TGCAGCGCCGGAGAGGGGGGCGTTACTGAAGCTTTCTTT	CSAGEGGVTEAFF
NA	TRBV2	many	TRBJ2-5	TGTGCCAGTGAGGTTTTCGCAGGGCTACAAGAGACCCAGTACTTC	CASEVFAGLQETQYF
NA	TRBV27	NA	TRBJ1-5	TGTGCCAGCAGTCCGCGCTCGGGGAGTCAGCCCCAGCATTTT	CASSPRSGSQPQHF
TRBD2	TRBV7-9	NA	TRBJ2-2	TGTGCCAGCAGCCTCCGGGGGGGGGCGAACACCGGGGAGCTGTTTTTT	CASSLRGGANTGELFF
TRBD1	TRBV7-2	many	TRBJ1-1	TGTGCCAGCAGCTTAAGCCCCAGGGGGCTCACTGAAGCTTTCTTT	CASSLSPRGLTEAFF
TRBD2	TRBV3-1	few	TRBJ2-5	TGTGCCAGCAGCCAAGCGACTAGCGGTTTTTACCAAGAGACCCAGTACTTC	CASSQATSGFYQETQYF
NA	TRBV11-2	NA	TRBJ2-5	TGTGCCAGCAGCTTTACGGGGACTAGGGGGCGAGAGACCCAGTACTTC	CASSFTGTRGRETQYF
NA	TRBV6-2/TRBV6-3	few	TRBJ2-2	TGTGCCAGCATGGTTGACGGGTCATACACCGGGGAGCTGTTTTTT	CASMVDGSYTGELFF
TRBD1	TRBV29-1	many	TRBJ2-7	TGCAGCGTTGGTACAGGGGGGAGCTCCTACGAGCAGTACTTC	CSVGTGGSSYEQYF
NA	TRBV28	NA	TRBJ1-2	TGTGCCAGCAGTTTACGACAGAGTTATGGCTACACCTTC	CASSLRQSYGYTF
NA	TRBV7-3	many	TRBJ2-7	TGTGCCAGCAGCCCCCGGCGGGGCGGGGAGCAGTACTTC	CASSPRRGGEQYF
NA	TRBV30	NA	TRBJ2-2	TGTGCCTGGAGTGTACCGGGGAGTCACACCGGGGAGCTGTTTTTT	CAWSVPGSHTGELFF